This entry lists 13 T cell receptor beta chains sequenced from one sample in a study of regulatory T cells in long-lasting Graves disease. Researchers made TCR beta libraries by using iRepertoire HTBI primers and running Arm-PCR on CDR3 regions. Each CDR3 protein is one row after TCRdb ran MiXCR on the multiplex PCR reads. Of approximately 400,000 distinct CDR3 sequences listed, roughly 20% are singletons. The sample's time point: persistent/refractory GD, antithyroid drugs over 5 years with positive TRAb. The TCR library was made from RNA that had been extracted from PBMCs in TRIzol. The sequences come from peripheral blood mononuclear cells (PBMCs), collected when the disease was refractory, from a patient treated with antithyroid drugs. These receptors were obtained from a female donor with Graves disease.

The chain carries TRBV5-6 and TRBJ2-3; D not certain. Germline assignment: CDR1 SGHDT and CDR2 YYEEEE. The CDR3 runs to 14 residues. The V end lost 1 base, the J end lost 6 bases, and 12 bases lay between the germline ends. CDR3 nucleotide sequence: TGTGCCAGCAGCTTGTTTCCGTATACGGATACGCAGTATTTT. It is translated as CASSLFPYTDTQYF.

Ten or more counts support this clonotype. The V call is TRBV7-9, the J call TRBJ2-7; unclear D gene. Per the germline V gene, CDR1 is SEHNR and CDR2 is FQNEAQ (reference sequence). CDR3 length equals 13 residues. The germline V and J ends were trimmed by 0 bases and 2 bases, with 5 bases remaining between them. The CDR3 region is CASSLALTYEQYF. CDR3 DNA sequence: TGTGCCAGCAGCTTAGCCTTGACCTACGAGCAGTACTTC.

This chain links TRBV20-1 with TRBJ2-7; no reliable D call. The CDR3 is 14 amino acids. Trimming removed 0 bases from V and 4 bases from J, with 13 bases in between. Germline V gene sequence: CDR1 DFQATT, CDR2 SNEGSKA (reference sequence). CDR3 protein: CSAREGSYGYEQYF. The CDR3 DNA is TGCAGTGCTAGAGAGGGTTCCTACGGGTACGAGCAGTACTTC.

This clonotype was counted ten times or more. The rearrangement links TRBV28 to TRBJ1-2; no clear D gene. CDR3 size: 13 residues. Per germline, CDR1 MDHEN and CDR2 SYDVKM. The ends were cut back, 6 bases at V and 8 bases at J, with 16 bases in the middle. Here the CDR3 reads CASSSPGSGGYTF. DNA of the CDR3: TGTGCCAGCAGCAGTCCCGGGTCGGGAGGCTACACCTTC.

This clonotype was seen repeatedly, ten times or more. The CDR3, as DNA: TGTGCCAGCAGCTACAGGGTTCGGGAAAAACTGTTTTTT. Protein sequence: CASSYRVREKLFF. This chain uses TRBV12-3 or TRBV12-4 with TRBJ1-4, with a weak D call TRBD1 (6 bases). CDR3 length equals 13 residues. The V gene lost 6 bases and the J gene lost 8 bases, with 13 bases spanning the gap.

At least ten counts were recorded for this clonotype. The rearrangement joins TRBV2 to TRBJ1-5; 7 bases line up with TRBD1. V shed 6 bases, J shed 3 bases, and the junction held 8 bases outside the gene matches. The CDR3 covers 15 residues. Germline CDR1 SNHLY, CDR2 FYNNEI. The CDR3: CASSAGTAVNQPQHF. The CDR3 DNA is TGTGCCAGCAGCGCGGGGACAGCAGTCAATCAGCCCCAGCATTTT.

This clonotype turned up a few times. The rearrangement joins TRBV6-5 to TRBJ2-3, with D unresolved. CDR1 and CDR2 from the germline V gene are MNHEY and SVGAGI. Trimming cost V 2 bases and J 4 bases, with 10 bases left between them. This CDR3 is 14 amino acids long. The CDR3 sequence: CASSYVGLSDTQYF. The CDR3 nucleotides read TGTGCCAGCAGTTACGTAGGGCTGTCAGATACGCAGTATTTT.

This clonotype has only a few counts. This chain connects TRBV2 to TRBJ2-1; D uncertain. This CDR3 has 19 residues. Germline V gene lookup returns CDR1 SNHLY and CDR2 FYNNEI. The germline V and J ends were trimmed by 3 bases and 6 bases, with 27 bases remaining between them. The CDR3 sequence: CASSDPAQTFHSRTNEQFF. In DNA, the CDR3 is TGTGCCAGCAGTGATCCCGCACAGACTTTCCACTCCCGGACCAATGAGCAGTTCTTC.

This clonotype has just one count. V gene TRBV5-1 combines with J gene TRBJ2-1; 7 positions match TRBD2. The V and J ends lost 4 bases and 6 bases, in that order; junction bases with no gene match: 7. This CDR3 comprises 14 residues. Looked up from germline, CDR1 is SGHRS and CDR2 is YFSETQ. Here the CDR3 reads CASSPGLERNEQFF. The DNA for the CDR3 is TGCGCCAGCAGCCCCGGACTAGAACGCAATGAGCAGTTCTTC.

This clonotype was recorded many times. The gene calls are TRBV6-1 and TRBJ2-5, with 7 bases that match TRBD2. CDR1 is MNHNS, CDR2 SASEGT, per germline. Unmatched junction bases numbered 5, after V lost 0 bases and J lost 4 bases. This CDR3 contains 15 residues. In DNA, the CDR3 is TGTGCCAGCAGTGAAGCGTGGGGGGGTAGAGAGACCCAGTACTTC. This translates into CASSEAWGGRETQYF.

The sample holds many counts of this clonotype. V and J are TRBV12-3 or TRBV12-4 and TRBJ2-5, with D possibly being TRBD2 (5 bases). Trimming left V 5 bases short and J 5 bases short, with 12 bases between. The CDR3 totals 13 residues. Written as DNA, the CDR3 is TGTGCCAGCAGTCCGTTCGCTAGCGAGACCCAGTACTTC. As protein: CASSPFASETQYF.

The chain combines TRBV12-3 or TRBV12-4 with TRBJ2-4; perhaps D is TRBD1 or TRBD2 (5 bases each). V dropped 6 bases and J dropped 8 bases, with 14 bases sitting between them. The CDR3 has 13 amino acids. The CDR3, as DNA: TGTGCCAGCAGCATAGGGACCGGGGACATTCAGTACTTC. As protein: CASSIGTGDIQYF.

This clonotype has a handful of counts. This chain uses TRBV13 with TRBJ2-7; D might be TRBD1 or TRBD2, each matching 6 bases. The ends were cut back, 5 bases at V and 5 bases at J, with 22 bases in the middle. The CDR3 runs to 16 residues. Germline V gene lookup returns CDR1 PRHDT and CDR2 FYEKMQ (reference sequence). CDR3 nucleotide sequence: TGTGCCAGCAGCACGCACCCAAACAGGGAGGACCACGAGCAGTACTTC. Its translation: CASSTHPNREDHEQYF.